The rows below give T cell receptor beta chains drawn from one sample of a study of cytomegalovirus exposure and HLA in healthy donors. Libraries were prepared by immunoSEQ multiplex PCR; TCRdb keeps only in-frame clonotypes and omits some of them. The sample shows 150,000 to 200,000 clones, around 80% of them seen only once. The sample was PBMCs. The receptors here all came from a woman aged 40 to 50 in good health and CMV-seronegative. Each CDR3 is given with its conserved first and last residue. The D gene is left open where the match is weak. Size values are once, few and many counts, or a class for expanded clones, and some rows have none.

>NA|NA|TRBJ1-5|TRBV2
CASTVDSNQPQHF
TGTGCCAGCACCGTAGATAGCAATCAGCCCCAGCATTTT
>NA|NA|TRBJ2-5|TRBV5-4
CASSLGTEQETQYF
TGTGCCAGCAGCTTGGGGACAGAACAAGAGACCCAGTACTTC
>NA|NA|TRBJ2-5|TRBV5-4
CASSFGMETQYF
TGTGCCAGCAGCTTTGGCATGGAGACCCAGTACTTC
>TRBD2|NA|TRBJ2-7|TRBV18
CASSPETSGTYEQYF
TGTGCCAGCTCACCAGAGACTAGCGGGACATACGAGCAGTACTTC
>NA|NA|TRBJ2-2|TRBV6-4
CASSFEGGADTGELFF
TGTGCCAGCAGCTTTGAGGGCGGAGCGGACACCGGGGAGCTGTTTTTT
>NA|NA|TRBJ1-5|TRBV5-5
CASSLDTGQPQHF
TGTGCCAGCAGCTTGGATACAGGCCAGCCCCAGCATTTT
>TRBD2|many|TRBJ2-7|TRBV5-1
CASSFSGEAHEQYF
TGCGCCAGCAGCTTTAGCGGGGAGGCCCACGAGCAGTACTTC
>TRBD1|NA|TRBJ1-1|TRBV28
CASIRPGQGTTEAFF
TGTGCCAGCATCCGGCCGGGACAGGGTACCACTGAAGCTTTCTTT
>TRBD2|NA|TRBJ2-1|TRBV6-4
CASSDLAGEYNEQFF
TGTGCCAGCAGTGACCTAGCGGGGGAGTACAATGAGCAGTTCTTC
>NA|NA|TRBJ1-6|TRBV4-2
CASSQERASRVYSPLHF
TGTGCCAGCAGCCAAGAAAGAGCCTCCAGGGTTTATTCACCCCTCCACTTT
>TRBD2|NA|TRBJ2-1|TRBV7-2
CASSLTPDWGGGFF
TGTGCCAGCAGCTTAACCCCGGATTGGGGCGGGGGGTTCTTC
>TRBD2|NA|TRBJ2-1|TRBV11-2
CASSLDLSGGQFF
TGTGCCAGCAGCTTAGATCTAAGCGGGGGGCAGTTCTTC
>NA|NA|TRBJ1-5|TRBV18
CASPTSDELGQPQHF
TGTGCCAGCCCCACCTCGGACGAACTAGGTCAGCCCCAGCATTTT
>TRBD2|NA|TRBJ2-1|TRBV27
CASSLTRGGNEQFF
TGTGCCAGCAGTTTAACCCGGGGGGGGAATGAGCAGTTCTTC
>TRBD1|NA|TRBJ2-3|TRBV10-3
CAIRRGDRGTDTQYF
TGTGCCATCAGGAGGGGGGACAGGGGAACAGATACGCAGTATTTT
>NA|NA|TRBJ1-1|TRBV2
CASTQEVNTEAFF
TGTGCCAGCACCCAGGAGGTGAACACTGAAGCTTTCTTT
>NA|NA|TRBJ2-6|TRBV27
CASSLIGNSGANVLTF
TGTGCCAGCAGTTTAATCGGGAACTCTGGGGCCAACGTCCTGACTTTC
>NA|NA|TRBJ2-1|TRBV4-3
CASSQSLGLERRSSYNEQFF
TGCGCCAGCAGCCAATCCCTAGGCTTAGAGCGGAGGAGCTCCTACAATGAGCAGTTCTTC
>NA|NA|TRBJ1-5|TRBV4-3
CASSPGREGNQPQHF
TGCGCCAGCAGCCCCGGACGGGAAGGCAATCAGCCCCAGCATTTT
>TRBD1|few|TRBJ1-5|TRBV7-9
CASSRSGQGASNQPQHF
TGTGCCAGCAGCCGCTCGGGACAGGGCGCCAGCAATCAGCCCCAGCATTTT
>TRBD1|NA|TRBJ2-7|TRBV5-1
CASSLQGVAYEQYF
TGCGCCAGCAGCTTACAGGGGGTGGCCTACGAGCAGTACTTC
>NA|NA|TRBJ2-5|TRBV5-8
CASSFFSAGETQYF
TGTGCCAGCAGCTTTTTCAGTGCCGGGGAGACCCAGTACTTC
>TRBD1|NA|TRBJ1-4|TRBV5-1
CASSSKHGTGATNEKLFF
TGCGCCAGCAGCTCCAAACACGGGACAGGTGCAACTAATGAAAAACTGTTTTTT
>NA|NA|TRBJ1-4|TRBV5-1
CASSLAPGLEGGKLFF
TGCGCCAGCAGCTTGGCCCCGGGCCTAGAGGGAGGAAAACTGTTTTTT
>NA|many|TRBJ2-7|TRBV25-1
CATLTGSAQYF
TGTGCCACACTCACAGGGAGCGCGCAGTACTTC
>NA|NA|TRBJ1-2|TRBV27
CASSPTSLTFGYTF
TGTGCCAGCAGTCCCACGAGTTTAACCTTTGGCTACACCTTC
>TRBD2|once|TRBJ2-1|TRBV7-2
CASSLLSGRASRGQFF
TGTGCCAGCAGCTTATTGAGCGGGAGGGCCTCGAGAGGGCAGTTCTTC
>NA|once|TRBJ1-2|TRBV27
CASSQYTGGILGYTF
TGTGCCAGCAGTCAATACACGGGGGGAATATTGGGCTACACCTTC
>TRBD1|NA|TRBJ1-6|TRBV6-1
CASSRTGEYSPLHF
TGTGCCAGCAGTCGGACAGGAGAGTATTCACCCCTCCACTTT
>NA|NA|TRBJ2-7|TRBV11-2
CASSLGRAVGYEQYF
TGTGCCAGCAGCTTAGGGAGGGCCGTTGGCTACGAGCAGTACTTC
>NA|NA|TRBJ1-3|TRBV11-3
CASSLESQPLYF
TGTGCCAGCAGCTTAGAGTCACAGCCTTTATATTTT
>NA|NA|TRBJ2-5|TRBV2
CAIQGGRKETQYF
TGTGCCATACAGGGAGGGCGAAAAGAGACCCAGTACTTC
>NA|NA|TRBJ1-1|TRBV10-1
CASSRGDLNTEAFF
TGCGCCAGCAGTCGGGGGGACTTGAACACTGAAGCTTTCTTT
>TRBD1|once|TRBJ1-4|TRBV11-2
CASSLGADRGNEKLFF
TGTGCCAGCAGCTTAGGAGCGGACAGGGGTAATGAAAAACTGTTTTTT
>NA|NA|TRBJ1-2|TRBV28
CASSSTAQGRYGYTF
TGTGCCAGCAGTTCCACGGCCCAGGGCCGCTATGGCTACACCTTC
>NA|NA|TRBJ1-1|TRBV6-1
CASRAGLGTEAFF
TGTGCCAGCAGGGCAGGGTTGGGCACTGAAGCTTTCTTT
>NA|NA|TRBJ2-5|TRBV2
CASRQDRRETQYF
TGTGCCAGCAGGCAGGACAGAAGGGAGACCCAGTACTTC
>TRBD1|NA|TRBJ1-4|TRBV28
CASSRRTGLLFF
TGTGCCAGCAGCCGGCGGACAGGACTACTGTTTTTT
>NA|NA|TRBJ1-4|TRBV27
CASSLGASAVEKLFF
TGTGCCAGCAGTCTTGGGGCCTCGGCGGTTGAAAAACTGTTTTTT
>TRBD1|NA|TRBJ1-4|TRBV11-3
CASSRDRGRNEKLFF
TGTGCCAGCAGCCGTGACAGGGGGCGGAATGAAAAACTGTTTTTT
>TRBD2|NA|TRBJ2-3|TRBV9
CASSVDSGGWSDTQYF
TGTGCCAGCAGCGTAGATAGCGGGGGGTGGTCAGATACGCAGTATTTT
>TRBD2|NA|TRBJ2-2|TRBV2
CASSPPVRGVVGELFF
TGTGCCAGCAGTCCCCCGGTCCGGGGGGTCGTCGGGGAGCTGTTTTTT
>TRBD1|few|TRBJ2-3|TRBV7-2
CASSLAGTGEWTDTQYF
TGTGCCAGCAGCTTAGCCGGGACAGGGGAGTGGACAGATACGCAGTATTTT